This is a list of T cell receptor beta chains from one sample in a study of shared clonotypes between healthy human individuals. The method was immunoSEQ multiplex PCR; TCRdb's version includes in-frame clones alone and lacks a portion of them. The sample records about 2 million clones, roughly 94% being singletons. Source material: naive CD8+ T cells sorted from blood. The receptors shown here come from a man aged 18 to 30 in good health. Each CDR3 is given without its conserved first and last residue. Fields, in order: J gene, V gene, CDR3 protein.

j_gene: TRBJ2-3; v_gene: TRBV27; CDR3aa: ASSARTSIADTQY
j_gene: TRBJ2-7; v_gene: TRBV6-5; CDR3aa: ASSPERVSYEQY
j_gene: TRBJ2-5; v_gene: TRBV30; CDR3aa: AWDRGEETQY
j_gene: TRBJ2-1; v_gene: TRBV19; CDR3aa: ASSLTSGGYNEQF
j_gene: TRBJ1-1; v_gene: TRBV28; CDR3aa: ASRRPGGLNTEAF
j_gene: TRBJ1-2; v_gene: TRBV14; CDR3aa: ASSQDQGLLYGYT
j_gene: TRBJ2-1; v_gene: TRBV4-1; CDR3aa: ASSQVDEQF
j_gene: TRBJ2-1; v_gene: TRBV5-6; CDR3aa: ASNLDGGDFYNEQF
j_gene: TRBJ1-5; v_gene: TRBV7-9; CDR3aa: ASSATTGDAQH
j_gene: TRBJ2-5; v_gene: TRBV28; CDR3aa: ASSFGEFTWETQY
j_gene: TRBJ2-2; v_gene: TRBV27; CDR3aa: ASSPSLGEKAGELF
j_gene: TRBJ1-1; v_gene: TRBV6-1; CDR3aa: ACMGGMNTEAF
j_gene: TRBJ2-1; v_gene: TRBV27; CDR3aa: ASSFLGAQNNEQF
j_gene: TRBJ1-4; v_gene: TRBV13; CDR3aa: ASRIRRSGEKLF
j_gene: TRBJ2-1; v_gene: TRBV27; CDR3aa: ASSRTGIYNEQF
j_gene: TRBJ2-2; v_gene: TRBV5-5; CDR3aa: ASSISRSTGELF
j_gene: TRBJ1-1; v_gene: TRBV5-1; CDR3aa: ASSPFTSGEAF
j_gene: TRBJ2-7; v_gene: TRBV7-9; CDR3aa: ASSPPGNEQY
j_gene: TRBJ2-7; v_gene: TRBV27; CDR3aa: ASSLGVAGLREQY
j_gene: TRBJ2-5; v_gene: TRBV21-1; CDR3aa: ASSKASGTSGETQY
j_gene: TRBJ1-1; v_gene: TRBV6-6; CDR3aa: ASSYSTTENTEAF
j_gene: TRBJ1-4; v_gene: TRBV28; CDR3aa: ASSPQGQGYSEVWEKLF
j_gene: TRBJ2-3; v_gene: TRBV5-5; CDR3aa: ASSGGPPGTFTDTQY
j_gene: TRBJ1-4; v_gene: TRBV10-3; CDR3aa: AISEPQGPKLF
j_gene: TRBJ1-6; v_gene: TRBV12-5; CDR3aa: ASGWGLEDSPLH
j_gene: TRBJ2-1; v_gene: TRBV5-1; CDR3aa: ASSLGLARTYEQF
j_gene: TRBJ2-7; v_gene: TRBV4-1; CDR3aa: ASSQVGGQGWYEQY
j_gene: TRBJ2-7; v_gene: TRBV7-9; CDR3aa: ASSDTASYEQY
j_gene: TRBJ2-7; v_gene: TRBV25-1; CDR3aa: ASSKGVLDEQY
j_gene: TRBJ2-7; v_gene: TRBV6-1; CDR3aa: ASSPRPTYEQY
j_gene: TRBJ2-5; v_gene: TRBV7-9; CDR3aa: ASSPWDVQETQY
j_gene: TRBJ2-7; v_gene: TRBV27; CDR3aa: ASNPGRGEQY
j_gene: TRBJ2-1; v_gene: TRBV7-2; CDR3aa: ASSLAWDRDYNEQF
j_gene: TRBJ2-1; v_gene: TRBV27; CDR3aa: ASSLGLYNEQF
j_gene: TRBJ2-7; v_gene: TRBV4-1; CDR3aa: ASSQAGTGGYEQY
j_gene: TRBJ2-2; v_gene: TRBV27; CDR3aa: ATAGHTGELF
j_gene: TRBJ1-6; v_gene: TRBV7-9; CDR3aa: ASSSGGWSSYNSPLH
j_gene: TRBJ1-3; v_gene: TRBV9; CDR3aa: ASSGGSTGNTIY
j_gene: TRBJ2-7; v_gene: TRBV2; CDR3aa: ASSETSGRAEFHEQY
j_gene: TRBJ2-3; v_gene: TRBV7-9; CDR3aa: ASSQGLAGTDTQY
j_gene: TRBJ2-2; v_gene: TRBV4-2; CDR3aa: ASSPPTGSNTGELF